This T cell receptor (beta chain) was sequenced during a study of cytomegalovirus exposure and HLA in healthy donors. Only in-frame clones appear in the TCRdb table, and some are missing; sequencing was by immunoSEQ multiplex PCR. The data contain about 220,000 clones, 75% to 95% of them seen just once; the ten biggest clones take up 0.8% to 1.2%. The V and J ends lost 4 bases and 5 bases, in that order; junction bases with no gene match: 5. This CDR3 region has 13 residues. Germline-derived CDR1 and CDR2 are GTSNPN and SVGIG (reference sequence). The V gene is TRBV30, the J gene TRBJ2-7, with TRBD2 identical over 10 bases. The sequenced sample was PBMCs. The TCR comes from a woman aged 18-29 years in good health and CMV-seronegative. The CDR3 here is CAWKLAGAHEQYF. The CDR3 nucleotides read TGTGCCTGGAAGCTAGCGGGAGCTCACGAGCAGTACTTC.